This T cell receptor beta chain was found in a study of cytomegalovirus exposure and HLA in healthy donors. Whole-study context: Some 85 million unique TCRs from HLA-typed donors were held in an early data release.

The germline V and J ends were trimmed by 4 bases and 0 bases, with 12 bases remaining between them. Germline loops: CDR1 SGDLS, CDR2 YYNGEE. The CDR3 covers 15 residues. 60 Vbeta and 13 Jbeta primers were used in PCR. Clones were read by immunoSEQ multiplex PCR, and TCRdb kept only the in-frame ones, dropping some. The sample holds about 90,000 clones, around 77% seen once. The chain joins TRBV9 to TRBJ2-3; D gene ambiguous. The sample was PBMCs. This TCR was sampled from a man aged 25 to 40 in good health and CMV-seronegative. CDR3 coding DNA: TGTGCCAGCAGCCCGCGGAGTACTAGCACAGATACGCAGTATTTT. It translates to CASSPRSTSTDTQYF.